This T cell receptor (beta chain) came from a study of cytomegalovirus exposure and HLA in healthy donors. General study points: The classifier reportedly diagnosed cytomegalovirus status with high specificity and sensitivity.

This clone was picked up a small number of times. Its antigen remains unidentified. PCR involved 60 Vbeta and 13 Jbeta primers. Method: immunoSEQ multiplex PCR; TCRdb's copy keeps in-frame clones and lacks some. This table holds some 150,000 clones, roughly 9.6% found once. Trimming removed 3 bases from V and 4 bases from J, with 9 bases in between. The CDR3 spans 12 residues. Germline loops: CDR1 SQVTM, CDR2 ANQGSEA. The chain combines TRBV29-1 with TRBJ1-2; D may be TRBD1 (6 bases). The receptor was isolated from a woman in her thirties or forties in good health and CMV-seropositive. Sequencing was done on a sample of PBMCs. The CDR3 DNA sequence: TGCAGCGTTGACTCAGGGGCCTATGGCTACACCTTC. It translates to CSVDSGAYGYTF.